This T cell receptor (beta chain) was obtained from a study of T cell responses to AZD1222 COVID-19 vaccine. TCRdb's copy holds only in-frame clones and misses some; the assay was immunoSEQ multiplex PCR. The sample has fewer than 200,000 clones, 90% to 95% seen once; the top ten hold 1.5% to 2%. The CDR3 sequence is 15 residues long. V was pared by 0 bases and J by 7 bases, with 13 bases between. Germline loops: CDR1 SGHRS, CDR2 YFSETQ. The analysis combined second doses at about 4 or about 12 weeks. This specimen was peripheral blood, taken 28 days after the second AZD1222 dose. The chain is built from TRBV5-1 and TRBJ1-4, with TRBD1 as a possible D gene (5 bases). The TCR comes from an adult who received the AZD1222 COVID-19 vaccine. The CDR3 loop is CASSLGAGLIEKLFF. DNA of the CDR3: TGCGCCAGCAGCTTGGGTGCAGGGTTGATTGAAAAACTGTTTTTT.